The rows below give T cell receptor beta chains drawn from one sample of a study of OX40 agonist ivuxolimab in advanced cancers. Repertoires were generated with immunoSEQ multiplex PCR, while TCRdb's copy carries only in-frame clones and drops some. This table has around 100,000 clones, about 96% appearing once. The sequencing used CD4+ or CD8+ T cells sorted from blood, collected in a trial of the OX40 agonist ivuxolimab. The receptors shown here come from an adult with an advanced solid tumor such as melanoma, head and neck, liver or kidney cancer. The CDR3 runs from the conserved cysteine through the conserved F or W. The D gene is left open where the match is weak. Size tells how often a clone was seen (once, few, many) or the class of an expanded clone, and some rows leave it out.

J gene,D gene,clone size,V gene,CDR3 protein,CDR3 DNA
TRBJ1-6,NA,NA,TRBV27,CASSFSGGLGSPLHF,TGTGCCAGCAGTTTTAGTGGGGGGCTGGGTTCACCCCTCCACTTT
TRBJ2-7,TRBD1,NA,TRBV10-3,CAISPGTGVHEQYF,TGTGCCATCAGCCCCGGGACAGGGGTCCACGAGCAGTACTTC
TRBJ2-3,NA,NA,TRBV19,CASSPLDSDTQYF,TGTGCCAGTAGTCCCCTAGACAGCGATACGCAGTATTTT
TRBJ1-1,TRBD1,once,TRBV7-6,CASSSFKTGMNTEAFF,TGTGCCAGCAGCTCCTTTAAGACAGGGATGAACACTGAAGCTTTCTTT
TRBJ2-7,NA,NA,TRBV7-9,CASSLTEGNEQYF,TGTGCCAGCAGCTTGACTGAGGGTAACGAGCAGTACTTC
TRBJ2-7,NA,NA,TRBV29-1,CSGKDGEQYF,TGCAGCGGTAAGGACGGGGAGCAGTACTTC
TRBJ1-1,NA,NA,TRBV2,CASMNTEAFF,TGTGCCAGCATGAACACTGAAGCTTTCTTT
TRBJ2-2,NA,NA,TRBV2,CASGGIGGTGELFF,TGTGCCAGTGGTGGGATAGGAGGCACCGGGGAGCTGTTTTTT
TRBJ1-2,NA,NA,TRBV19,CASTEVEDYGYTF,TGTGCCAGTACGGAGGTGGAGGACTATGGCTACACCTTC
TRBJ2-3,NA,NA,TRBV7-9,CASSLVQGPDTQYF,TGTGCCAGCAGCTTAGTCCAGGGGCCAGATACGCAGTATTTT
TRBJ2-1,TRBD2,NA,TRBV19,CASSESSGRIPLWYNEQFF,TGTGCCAGTAGTGAAAGTAGCGGGAGAATCCCCCTTTGGTACAATGAGCAGTTCTTC
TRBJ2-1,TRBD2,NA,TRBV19,CASSLQRGGYNEQFF,TGTGCCAGTAGTCTTCAGCGGGGGGGCTACAATGAGCAGTTCTTC
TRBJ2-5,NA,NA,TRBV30,CAWKGLEETQYF,TGTGCCTGGAAGGGACTCGAAGAGACCCAGTACTTC
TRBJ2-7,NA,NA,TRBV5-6,CASSLALIRYEQYF,TGTGCCAGCAGCTTGGCCCTGATCCGGTACGAGCAGTACTTC
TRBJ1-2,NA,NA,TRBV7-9,CASSMTGQADYGYTF,TGTGCCAGCAGCATGACAGGCCAAGCAGACTATGGCTACACCTTC
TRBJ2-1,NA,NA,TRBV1,CTSSQGLAGALNEQFF,TGCACCAGCAGCCAGGGACTAGCGGGAGCCCTCAATGAGCAGTTCTTC
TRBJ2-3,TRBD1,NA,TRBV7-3,CASSLNQGAPSTDTQYF,TGTGCCAGCAGCTTAAATCAGGGGGCGCCTAGCACAGATACGCAGTATTTT
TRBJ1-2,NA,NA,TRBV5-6,CASSLGSGVVYGYTF,TGTGCCAGCAGCTTGGGGTCGGGGGTGGTATATGGCTACACCTTC
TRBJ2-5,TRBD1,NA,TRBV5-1,CASSQGQEETQYF,TGCGCCAGCAGCCAGGGACAGGAAGAGACCCAGTACTTC
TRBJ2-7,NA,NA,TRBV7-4,CASSLFLNYEQYF,TGTGCCAGCAGCCTGTTCCTAAACTACGAGCAGTACTTC
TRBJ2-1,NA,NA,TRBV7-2,CASSHSSASSYNEQFF,TGTGCCAGCAGTCATTCTAGCGCCAGCTCCTACAATGAGCAGTTCTTC
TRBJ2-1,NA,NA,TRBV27,CASSFLGNSYNEQFF,TGTGCCAGCAGTTTTTTAGGGAACTCCTACAATGAGCAGTTCTTC
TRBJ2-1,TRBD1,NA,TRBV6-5,CASTTPGQSNNEQFF,TGTGCCAGCACTACACCGGGACAGTCTAACAATGAGCAGTTCTTC
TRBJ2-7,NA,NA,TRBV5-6,CASSLVAANPLVQYF,TGTGCCAGCAGCTTGGTTGCCGCCAACCCCCTAGTGCAGTACTTC
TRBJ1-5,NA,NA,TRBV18,CASSPPSGQPQHF,TGTGCCAGCTCACCACCTTCGGGACAGCCCCAGCATTTT
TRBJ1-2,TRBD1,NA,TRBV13,CASSIGTDYYGYTF,TGTGCCAGCAGCATCGGGACAGACTACTATGGCTACACCTTC
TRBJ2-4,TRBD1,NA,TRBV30,CAWSVSQGDIQYF,TGTGCCTGGAGTGTAAGCCAGGGGGACATTCAGTACTTC
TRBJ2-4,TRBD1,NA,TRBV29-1,CSVRTGNKNIQYF,TGCAGCGTTCGGACAGGGAACAAAAACATTCAGTACTTC
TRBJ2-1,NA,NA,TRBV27,CASSLGGGRNEQFF,TGTGCCAGCAGTTTAGGGGGGGGCCGAAATGAGCAGTTCTTC
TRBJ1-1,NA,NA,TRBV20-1,CSAVGGVEAFF,TGCAGTGCCGTCGGGGGGGTTGAAGCTTTCTTT
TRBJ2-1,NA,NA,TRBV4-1,CASSQEVGPSGYNEQFF,TGCGCCAGCAGCCAAGAGGTCGGTCCCTCGGGCTACAATGAGCAGTTCTTC